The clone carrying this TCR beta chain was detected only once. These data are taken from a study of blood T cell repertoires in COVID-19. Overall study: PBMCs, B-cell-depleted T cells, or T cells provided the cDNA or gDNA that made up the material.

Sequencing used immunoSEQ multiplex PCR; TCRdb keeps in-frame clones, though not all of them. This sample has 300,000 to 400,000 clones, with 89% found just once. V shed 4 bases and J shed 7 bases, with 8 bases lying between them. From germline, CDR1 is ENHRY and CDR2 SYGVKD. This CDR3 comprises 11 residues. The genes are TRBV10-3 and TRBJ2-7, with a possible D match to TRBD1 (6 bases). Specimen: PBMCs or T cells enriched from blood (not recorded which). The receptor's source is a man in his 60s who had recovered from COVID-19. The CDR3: CAISGTGEQYF. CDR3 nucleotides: TGTGCCATCAGTGGCACAGGGGAGCAGTACTTC.